What follows describes a single T cell receptor (beta chain). This clonotype was observed a handful of times. Its antigen remains undetermined. Base quality data are lacking; no much larger clone is found one base away. The sample originates from a study of T cells after yellow fever vaccination (dated by TCRdb to the late 2010s). At the level of the whole study: Libraries from fractions with low cell numbers were prepared with the SMART-Seq v4 Ultra Low Input RNA kit. To follow T-cell clones before and after primary and booster YFV17D yellow fever vaccination, bulk TCR alpha and beta repertoires were sequenced over time. Blood was drawn at multiple timepoints before and after primary and secondary immunization, with bulk PBMC replicates and cell subsets isolated. Two healthy male donors made up the cohort, one aged 18 to 29 years and the other aged 30 to 40 years. Paper-wide results and their limitations: After the booster, most clones that had expanded after primary vaccination were detected again (over 95% of CD4 and more than 80% of CD8), suggesting broad maintenance of memory. Computational filtering was needed because FACS-sorted repertoires could contain abundant contaminating clonotypes from the bulk population. Only two donors were included in the study, so the extent to which the findings can be generalized is limited. The secondary T-cell response was weaker than the primary response but faster, peaking on day 5 instead of day 15. A small fraction of clonotypes appeared in both the CD4 and CD8 compartments, likely as a result of convergent recombination.

CDR1 and CDR2 were assigned from the germline V gene (reference sequence) as MNHEY and SMNVEV. The germline V end is reduced by 6 bases and the J end by 10 bases; junction bases left unmatched: 7. From cysteine to phenylalanine, the CDR3 is 14 amino acids long. Of the read, only the CDR3 DNA is kept; its 42 bases are in frame from base 1. TCR cDNA was synthesized by 5'RACE template switching, through which a universal primer site and unique molecular identifiers were introduced. Priming of cDNA synthesis was performed from both the TCR alpha and TCR beta constant segments. Library amplification used two PCR steps, and the second PCR step added sample barcodes and sequencing adapters. Libraries were sequenced on Illumina HiSeq 2500 (2x100 bp) or NovaSeq (2x150 bp). The paper's processing steps were these. MIGEC was used to demultiplex reads and collapse the reads into UMI consensus sequences, and MiXCR was used for V(D)J alignment. Clonotypes responding to the vaccine were identified with edgeR on replicate PBMC samples, with the criteria of FDR below 0.01 and a log2 fold change above 5 up to day 15. Each bulk clonotype received a CD4 or CD8 identity based on whether the sequenced CD4 or CD8 repertoire contained that clonotype at higher abundance. TCRdb's own reprocessing of the public reads used fastp at Q25 and MiXCR and kept productive beta chains. Each entry merges the rows of one CDR3 protein and shows their most common DNA and genes. The V and J calls follow TCRdb's processing rather than the paper's. Present in this sample are 300,000 to 450,000 distinct CDR3 sequences, roughly 8.6% of which were seen just once. Clones ranked in the top ten supply about 16% of the sample.

The treatment or condition label, as the study defines it: live attenuated yellow fever vaccine strain. Two biological replicates of bulk PBMCs were collected at each blood-draw timepoint. A standard Ficoll-Paque protocol was used to isolate PBMCs from peripheral blood. RNA was extracted with TriZol from bulk PBMCs, CD4 and CD8 fractions, and dextramer-positive and dextramer-negative fractions. The source was PBMCs, collected roughly 46 days after the first yellow fever vaccination. This TCR came from a young man who received the YFV17D yellow fever vaccine. The V and J genes are TRBV27 and TRBJ1-6; a stretch of 9 junction bases matches TRBD1. Here the CDR3 is given as CASSTQGADSPLHF. The DNA sequence is given as TGTGCCAGCAGCACACAGGGGGCCGACTCACCCCTCCACTTT.